This TCR beta chain was recorded in a study of PD-1 blockade in classical Hodgkin lymphoma. Libraries were prepared by immunoSEQ multiplex PCR; TCRdb keeps only in-frame clonotypes and omits some of them. Of 130,000 to 150,000 clones listed, about 78% are singletons. Study observations and caveats: Before treatment, TCR diversity in newly diagnosed patients was reportedly lower than in healthy donors. Reasons behind the repertoire differences stay unclear, perhaps disease activity or earlier therapy. TCR diversity rose significantly by C4D1 in CD4+ but not CD8+ cells.

Each patient relapsed following autologous stem cell transplantation, and prior brentuximab vedotin exposure differed. Complete response, partial response or progressive disease made up the best responses. CDR3 length: 13 amino acids. The V end lost 2 bases, the J end lost 7 bases, and 9 bases lay between the germline ends. From germline, CDR1 is MNHEY and CDR2 SVGAGI. Of note for this clone: Its antigen is still unknown.

Sequenced material: peripheral blood mononuclear cells (PBMCs), taken before the second cycle of nivolumab. This chain joins TRBV6-5 and TRBJ2-4; D may be TRBD2 (5 bases). This TCR came from a human donor with classical Hodgkin lymphoma. In DNA form, the CDR3 reads TGTGCCAGCAGTTACGACGGGATCAACATTCAGTACTTC. As protein: CASSYDGINIQYF.